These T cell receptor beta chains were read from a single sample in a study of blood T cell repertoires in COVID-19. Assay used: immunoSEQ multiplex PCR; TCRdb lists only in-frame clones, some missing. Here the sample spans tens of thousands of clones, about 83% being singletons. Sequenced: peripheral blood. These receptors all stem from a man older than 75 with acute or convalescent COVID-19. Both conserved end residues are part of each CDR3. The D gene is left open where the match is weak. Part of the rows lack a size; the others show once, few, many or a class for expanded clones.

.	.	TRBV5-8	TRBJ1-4	CASSFRQGRTNEKLFF	TGTGCCAGCAGCTTTCGGCAGGGCCGGACTAATGAAAAACTGTTTTTT
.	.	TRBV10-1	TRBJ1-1	CASSAGPTVTEAFF	TGCGCCAGCAGCGCCGGTCCGACAGTCACTGAAGCTTTCTTT
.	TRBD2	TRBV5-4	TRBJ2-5	CASSQTSGIKETQYF	TGTGCCAGCAGCCAAACTAGCGGGATTAAAGAGACCCAGTACTTC
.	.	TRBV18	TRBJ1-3	CASSVVPGGNTIYF	TGTGCCAGCTCAGTGGTCCCGGGAGGAAACACCATATATTTT
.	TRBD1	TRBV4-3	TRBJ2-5	CASSQSGTEGETQYF	TGCGCCAGCAGCCAATCCGGGACAGAGGGAGAGACCCAGTACTTC
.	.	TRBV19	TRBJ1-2	CASSIGGSLHYGYTF	TGTGCCAGTAGTATAGGCGGCAGCCTTCACTATGGCTACACCTTC
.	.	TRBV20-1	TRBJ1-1	CSARYGTEAFF	TGCAGTGCTAGGTACGGCACTGAAGCTTTCTTT
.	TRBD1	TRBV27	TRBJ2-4	CASRQGAVNIQYF	TGTGCCAGCAGACAGGGGGCAGTAAACATTCAGTACTTC
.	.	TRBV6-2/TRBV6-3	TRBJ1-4	CASSGHIETATNEKLFF	TGTGCCAGCAGTGGCCACATCGAGACTGCAACTAATGAAAAACTGTTTTTT
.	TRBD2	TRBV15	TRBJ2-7	CATSRGGLAGGSHEQYF	TGTGCCACCAGCAGGGGGGGACTAGCGGGAGGTAGCCACGAGCAGTACTTC
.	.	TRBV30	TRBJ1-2	CAWSVEINYGYTF	TGTGCCTGGAGTGTGGAGATTAACTATGGCTACACCTTC
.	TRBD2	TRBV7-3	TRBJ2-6	CASSMTSAGANVLTF	TGTGCCAGCAGCATGACTAGCGCTGGGGCCAACGTCCTGACTTTC
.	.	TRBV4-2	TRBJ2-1	CASSQDRGPYNEQFF	TGTGCCAGCAGCCAAGATAGGGGTCCCTACAATGAGCAGTTCTTC
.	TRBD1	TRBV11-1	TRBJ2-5	CASSFPGTGSETQYF	TGTGCCAGCAGCTTCCCCGGGACAGGGTCGGAGACCCAGTACTTC
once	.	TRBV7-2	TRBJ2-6	CASSARGLEPGANVLTF	TGTGCCAGCAGCGCCCGAGGGCTGGAACCTGGGGCCAACGTCCTGACTTTC
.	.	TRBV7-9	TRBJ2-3	CASRGAADTQYF	TGTGCCAGCCGCGGAGCTGCAGATACGCAGTATTTT
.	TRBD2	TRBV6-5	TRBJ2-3	CASSAASGTDTQYF	TGTGCCAGCAGCGCTGCTAGCGGGACAGATACGCAGTATTTT
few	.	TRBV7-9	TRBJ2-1	CASSLGWGPRYYNEQFF	TGTGCCAGCAGCTTAGGCTGGGGGCCGAGATACTACAATGAGCAGTTCTTC
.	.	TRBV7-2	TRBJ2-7	CASSQGAGAREQYF	TGTGCCAGCAGCCAAGGGGCAGGGGCGCGGGAGCAGTACTTC
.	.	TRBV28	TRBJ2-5	CASSSGGGSETQYF	TGTGCCAGCAGTTCCGGGGGAGGTTCGGAGACCCAGTACTTC
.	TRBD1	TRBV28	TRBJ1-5	CASTKDRANDQPQHF	TGTGCCAGCACCAAGGACAGGGCCAATGATCAGCCCCAGCATTTT
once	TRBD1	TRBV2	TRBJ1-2	CASLLGGTSQGEAGYTF	TGTGCCAGCCTGCTAGGCGGAACGTCACAGGGGGAGGCTGGCTACACCTTC
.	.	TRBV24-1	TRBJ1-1	CATSDPTAPGTEAFF	TGTGCCACCAGTGACCCCACCGCACCGGGCACTGAAGCTTTCTTT
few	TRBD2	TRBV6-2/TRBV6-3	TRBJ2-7	CASSSTSGSYEQYF	TGTGCCAGCAGTTCGACTAGCGGGAGCTACGAGCAGTACTTC
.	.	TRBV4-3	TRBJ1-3	CASSQGVGSTTGNTIYF	TGCGCCAGCAGCCAAGGAGTGGGCTCGACCACCGGAAACACCATATATTTT
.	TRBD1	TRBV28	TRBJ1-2	CASRGLQGAPGGYTF	TGTGCCAGCAGGGGTCTACAGGGGGCGCCCGGAGGCTACACCTTC
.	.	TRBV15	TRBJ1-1	CATAQTGTPYDEAFF	TGTGCCACCGCCCAAACCGGGACACCGTATGATGAAGCTTTCTTT
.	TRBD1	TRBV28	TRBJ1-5	CASSPPGQGRPQHF	TGTGCCAGCAGTCCCCCGGGACAGGGTCGTCCCCAGCATTTT
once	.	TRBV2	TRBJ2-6	CASTRLSSGANVLTF	TGTGCCAGCACCAGGCTAAGCTCTGGGGCCAACGTCCTGACTTTC
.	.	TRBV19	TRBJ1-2	CASNPTGTNYGYTF	TGTGCCAGTAACCCGACAGGAACTAACTATGGCTACACCTTC
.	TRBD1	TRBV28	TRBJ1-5	CASSFLGQGNNQPQHF	TGTGCCAGCAGTTTTTTGGGACAGGGTAACAATCAGCCCCAGCATTTT
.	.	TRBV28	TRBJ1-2	CASSLSGTNYGYTF	TGTGCCAGCAGTTTATCGGGTACTAACTATGGCTACACCTTC
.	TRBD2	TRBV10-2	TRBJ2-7	CASTAGTSAKNSYEQYF	TGCGCCAGCACTGCCGGGACTAGCGCCAAAAACTCCTACGAGCAGTACTTC
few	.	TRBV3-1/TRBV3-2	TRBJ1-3	CASSPRGGSSSGNTIYF	TGTGCCAGCAGCCCTCGCGGGGGTTCCAGCTCTGGAAACACCATATATTTT
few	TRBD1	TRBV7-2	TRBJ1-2	CASSAHAQGAGGYTF	TGTGCCAGCAGCGCCCACGCACAGGGGGCGGGTGGCTACACCTTC
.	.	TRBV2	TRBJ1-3	CASKSRVSADTIYF	TGTGCCAGCAAGAGCCGGGTATCGGCGGACACCATATATTTT
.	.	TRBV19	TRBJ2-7	CASSIAGGPSYEQYF	TGTGCCAGTAGTATAGCGGGGGGCCCCTCCTACGAGCAGTACTTC
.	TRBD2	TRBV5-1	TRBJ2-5	CASSSRAPGLAGVFQETQYF	TGCGCCAGCAGCTCGAGGGCTCCGGGACTAGCGGGGGTTTTCCAAGAGACCCAGTACTTC
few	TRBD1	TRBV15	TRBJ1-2	CATSRDPGQGALGYTF	TGTGCCACCAGCAGAGACCCCGGACAGGGGGCGCTTGGCTACACCTTC
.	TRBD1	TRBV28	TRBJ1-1	CASSRQGAFF	TGTGCCAGCAGCCGACAGGGAGCTTTCTTT